This T cell receptor (beta chain) was sequenced during a study of T-cell reconstitution after alpha-beta-depleted transplantation in children. Per germline, CDR1 MNHEY and CDR2 SVGEGT. Trimming shortened V by 5 bases and J by 7 bases, and 18 bases separated the two germline ends. The CDR3 totals 15 residues. Study outcomes and limitations: Several hundred expanded graft clones reportedly gave rise to the alpha-beta T cells present about two months after transplant. Recipient T cells and thymic progenitors that survived were the source of the high TCRbeta diversity seen at day 60 in some patients. T-cell counts and diversity at one year post-transplant came mainly from newly produced T cells.

Unique molecular identifiers tagged the TCRbeta library. TCRdb used MiXCR to reprocess the PCR reads, holding one entry per CDR3 protein. The table has 250,000 to 300,000 distinct CDR3 sequences, 11% seen once. This clonotype has ten or more counts. Antigen unknown. This TCR came from a male patient between 2 and 15 years old who had a stem cell transplant for chronic granulomatous disease, so the T cells may come from the graft donor. This chain uses TRBV6-2 or TRBV6-3 with TRBJ2-1, with D maybe TRBD1 (9 bases). The specimen comprised peripheral blood, sampled 180 days after TCRalphabeta/CD19-depleted stem cell transplant. CDR3 sequence (DNA): TGTGCCAGCAGTCATAGCGGGACAGGGAAGAATGAGCAGTTCTTC. The encoded protein is CASSHSGTGKNEQFF.